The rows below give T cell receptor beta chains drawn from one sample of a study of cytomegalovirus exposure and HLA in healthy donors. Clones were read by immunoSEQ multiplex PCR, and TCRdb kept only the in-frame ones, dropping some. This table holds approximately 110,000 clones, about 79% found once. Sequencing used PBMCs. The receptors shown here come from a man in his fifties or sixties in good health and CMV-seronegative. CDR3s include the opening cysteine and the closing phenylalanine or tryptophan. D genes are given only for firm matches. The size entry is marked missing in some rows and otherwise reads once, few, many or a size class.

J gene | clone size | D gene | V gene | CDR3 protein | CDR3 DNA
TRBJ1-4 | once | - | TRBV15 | CATSRDRGQIQKLFF | TGTGCCACCAGCAGAGATCGCGGACAGATCCAAAAACTGTTTTTT
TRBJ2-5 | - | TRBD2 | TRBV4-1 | CASSQVSLGRGAQYF | TGCGCCAGCAGCCAAGTTTCGTTGGGGCGGGGGGCCCAGTACTTC
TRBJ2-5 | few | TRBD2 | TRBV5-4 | CASSSGRGEGETQYF | TGTGCCAGCAGCTCAGGCCGGGGGGAGGGGGAGACCCAGTACTTC
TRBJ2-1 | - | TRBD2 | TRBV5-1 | CASSLGLAGGYEQFF | TGCGCCAGCAGCTTGGGACTAGCGGGGGGCTATGAGCAGTTCTTC
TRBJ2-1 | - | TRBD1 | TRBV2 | CASRGGQGSSYNEQFF | TGTGCCAGCAGGGGGGGACAGGGTAGCTCCTACAATGAGCAGTTCTTC
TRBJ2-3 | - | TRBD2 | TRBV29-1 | CSVERTSGDTQYF | TGCAGCGTTGAAAGGACTAGCGGGGATACGCAGTATTTT
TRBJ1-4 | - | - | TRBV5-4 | CASSLEGTPEKLFF | TGTGCCAGCAGCTTGGAAGGGACACCGGAAAAACTGTTTTTT
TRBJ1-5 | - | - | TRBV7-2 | CASSLGRGERGNQPQHF | TGTGCCAGCAGCTTAGGCCGGGGGGAAAGGGGCAATCAGCCCCAGCATTTT
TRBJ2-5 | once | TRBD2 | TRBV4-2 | CASSQRAAGGLETQYF | TGTGCCAGCAGCCAGAGGGCGGCGGGGGGGTTGGAGACCCAGTACTTC
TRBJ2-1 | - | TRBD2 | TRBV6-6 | CASSSSGGETEQFF | TGTGCCAGCAGCTCCTCCGGGGGGGAGACTGAGCAGTTCTTC
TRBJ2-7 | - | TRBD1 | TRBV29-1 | CSVEESGQGITPQYF | TGCAGCGTTGAAGAATCCGGACAGGGTATAACCCCACAGTACTTC
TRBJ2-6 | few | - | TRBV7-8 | CASSLTFGANVLTF | TGTGCCAGCAGCTTAACTTTTGGGGCCAACGTCCTGACTTTC
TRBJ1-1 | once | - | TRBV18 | CATAGRTEAFF | TGTGCCACCGCGGGGCGCACTGAAGCTTTCTTT
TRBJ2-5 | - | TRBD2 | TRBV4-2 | CASSQLLSGGGVNQETQYF | TGTGCCAGCAGCCAGCTCCTGAGTGGCGGGGGGGTCAATCAAGAGACCCAGTACTTC
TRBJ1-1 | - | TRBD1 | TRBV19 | CASSSQRAGLAGGTEAFF | TGTGCCAGTAGTTCCCAAAGGGCGGGATTGGCAGGGGGCACTGAAGCTTTCTTT
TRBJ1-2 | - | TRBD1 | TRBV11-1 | CASSSIGQGGYTF | TGTGCCAGCAGCTCCATTGGACAGGGCGGCTACACCTTC
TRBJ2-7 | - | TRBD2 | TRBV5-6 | CASSSSGEFSYEQYF | TGTGCCAGCAGCTCAAGCGGGGAATTCTCCTACGAGCAGTACTTC
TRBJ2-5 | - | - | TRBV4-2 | CASSRGGGQETQYF | TGTGCCAGCAGCCGAGGGGGGGGCCAAGAGACCCAGTACTTC
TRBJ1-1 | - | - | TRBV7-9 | CASSSVEDTEAFF | TGTGCCAGCAGCTCTGTTGAGGACACTGAAGCTTTCTTT
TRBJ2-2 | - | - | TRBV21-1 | CASSKERIRTPIGTGELFF | TGTGCCAGCAGCAAAGAACGAATCAGAACCCCAATTGGCACCGGGGAGCTGTTTTTT
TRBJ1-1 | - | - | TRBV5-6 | CASREAWHTEAFF | TGTGCCAGCAGGGAGGCGTGGCACACTGAAGCTTTCTTT
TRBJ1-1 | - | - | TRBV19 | CASSTQATGTEAFF | TGTGCCAGTAGTACCCAGGCCACGGGGACTGAAGCTTTCTTT
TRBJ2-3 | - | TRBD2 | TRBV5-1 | CASSLDTGLAVSTDTQYF | TGCGCCAGCAGCTTAGATACGGGACTAGCGGTTAGCACAGATACGCAGTATTTT
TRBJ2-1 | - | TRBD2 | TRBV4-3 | CASSQGTSGLREQFF | TGCGCCAGCAGCCAAGGGACTAGCGGGCTCCGCGAGCAGTTCTTC
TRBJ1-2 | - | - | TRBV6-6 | CASSYRGYNYGYTF | TGTGCCAGCAGTTACAGGGGATATAACTATGGCTACACCTTC
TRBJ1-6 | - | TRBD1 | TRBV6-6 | CASSESGTGASPLHF | TGTGCCAGCAGTGAGTCCGGGACAGGGGCTTCACCCCTCCACTTT
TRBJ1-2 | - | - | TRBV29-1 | CSVGQAFGYTF | TGCAGCGTTGGACAGGCGTTTGGCTACACCTTC
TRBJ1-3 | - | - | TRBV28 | CASSLSGNTIYF | TGTGCCAGCAGTCTATCTGGAAACACCATATATTTT
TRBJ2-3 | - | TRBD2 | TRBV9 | CASSVGPAGGLKDTQYF | TGTGCCAGCAGCGTAGGGCCAGCGGGGGGGCTCAAAGATACGCAGTATTTT
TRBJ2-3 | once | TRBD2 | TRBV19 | CASSSGTSGTDTQYF | TGTGCCAGTAGTTCCGGGACTAGCGGCACAGATACGCAGTATTTT
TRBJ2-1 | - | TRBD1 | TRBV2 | CASSRTRDRGLYNEQFF | TGTGCCAGCAGTCGAACCCGGGACAGGGGGCTCTACAATGAGCAGTTCTTC
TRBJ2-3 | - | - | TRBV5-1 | CASSPWGERSTDTQYF | TGCGCCAGCAGCCCCTGGGGGGAGCGGTCCACAGATACGCAGTATTTT
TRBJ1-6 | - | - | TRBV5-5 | CASSLRQVSSYNSPLHF | TGTGCCAGCAGCTTGAGACAGGTTTCCTCCTATAATTCACCCCTCCACTTT
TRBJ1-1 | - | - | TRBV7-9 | CASSPPGLTNTEAFF | TGTGCCAGCAGCCCACCGGGACTGACGAACACTGAAGCTTTCTTT
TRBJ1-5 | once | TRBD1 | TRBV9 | CASSKGALNQPQHF | TGTGCCAGCAGCAAGGGGGCTCTCAATCAGCCCCAGCATTTT
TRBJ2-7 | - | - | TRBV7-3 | CSSSLRGSRPYEQYF | TGTTCCAGCAGCTTAAGGGGCAGTAGACCCTACGAGCAGTACTTC
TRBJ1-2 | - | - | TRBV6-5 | CASSYSMQGLYTF | TGTGCCAGCAGTTACTCGATGCAGGGTCTCTACACCTTC
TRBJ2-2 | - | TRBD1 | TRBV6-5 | CASTKQGTGELFF | TGTGCCAGCACCAAACAGGGGACCGGGGAGCTGTTTTTT
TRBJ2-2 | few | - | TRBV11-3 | CASSLGTANTGELFF | TGTGCCAGCAGCTTAGGGACAGCGAACACCGGGGAGCTGTTTTTT
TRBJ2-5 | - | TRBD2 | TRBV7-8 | CASVGTAWGGVVDQETQYF | TGTGCCAGCGTAGGGACCGCGTGGGGAGGGGTGGTGGATCAAGAGACCCAGTACTTC
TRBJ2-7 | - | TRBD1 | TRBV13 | CASSKTTGTGGYLGPREQYF | TGCGCCAGCAGCAAGACGACCGGGACAGGGGGCTATTTGGGGCCGCGTGAGCAGTACTTC
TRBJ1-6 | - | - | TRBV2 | CASSGSRGSPLHF | TGTGCCAGCAGTGGGTCCAGGGGCTCCCCCCTCCACTTT
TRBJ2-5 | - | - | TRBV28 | CASRPTDFQETQYF | TGTGCCAGCAGACCGACGGACTTCCAAGAGACCCAGTACTTC
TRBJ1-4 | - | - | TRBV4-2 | CASSQDTGRGEKLFF | TGTGCCAGCAGCCAAGATACAGGGAGGGGTGAAAAACTGTTTTTT
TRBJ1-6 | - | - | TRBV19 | CASSIGRDSPLHF | TGTGCCAGTAGTATTGGCAGGGATTCACCCCTCCACTTT
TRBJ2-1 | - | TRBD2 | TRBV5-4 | CASSRGLAGNYNEQFF | TGTGCCAGCAGCCGGGGACTAGCGGGGAACTACAATGAGCAGTTCTTC
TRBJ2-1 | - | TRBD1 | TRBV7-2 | CASSWDSAGNEQFF | TGTGCCAGCAGCTGGGACAGCGCTGGCAATGAGCAGTTCTTC
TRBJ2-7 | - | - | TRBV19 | CASSLYPGQLYEQYF | TGTGCCAGTAGTCTTTACCCTGGACAGCTCTACGAGCAGTACTTC
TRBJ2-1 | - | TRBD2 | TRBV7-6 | CASSSLTWGGEQFF | TGTGCCAGCAGCTCCTTGACCTGGGGGGGTGAGCAGTTCTTC
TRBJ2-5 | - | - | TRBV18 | CASSKGADQETQYF | TGTGCCAGCTCCAAAGGGGCAGATCAAGAGACCCAGTACTTC
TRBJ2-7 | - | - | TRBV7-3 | CASSLGGGAYEQYF | TGTGCCAGCAGCTTAGGAGGGGGGGCCTACGAGCAGTACTTC
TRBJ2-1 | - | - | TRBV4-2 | CASSQISGEQFF | TGTGCCAGCAGCCAAATTAGCGGTGAGCAGTTCTTC
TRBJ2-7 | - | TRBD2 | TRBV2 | CASSEGGGQYF | TGTGCCAGCAGTGAAGGGGGGGGGCAGTACTTC
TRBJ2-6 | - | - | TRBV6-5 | CASSHRETGANVLTF | TGTGCCAGCAGCCATAGGGAGACTGGGGCCAACGTCCTGACTTTC
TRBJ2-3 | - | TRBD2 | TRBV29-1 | CSVRLATDTQYF | TGCAGCGTTCGACTAGCGACAGATACGCAGTATTTT
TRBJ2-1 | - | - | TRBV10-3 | CAIEDREFSEQFF | TGTGCCATCGAGGACCGGGAATTTAGTGAGCAGTTCTTC
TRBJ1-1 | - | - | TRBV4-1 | CASSRPRASGGFEAFF | TGCGCCAGCAGCCGACCAAGGGCCTCCGGGGGGTTTGAAGCTTTCTTT
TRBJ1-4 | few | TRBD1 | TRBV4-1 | CASSLLGQRFSNEKLFF | TGCGCCAGCAGCCTGTTGGGACAGCGATTCTCTAATGAAAAACTGTTTTTT
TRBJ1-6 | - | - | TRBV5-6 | CASSSRDKVSDSPLHF | TGTGCCAGCAGCAGCCGGGACAAGGTTTCTGATTCACCCCTCCACTTT